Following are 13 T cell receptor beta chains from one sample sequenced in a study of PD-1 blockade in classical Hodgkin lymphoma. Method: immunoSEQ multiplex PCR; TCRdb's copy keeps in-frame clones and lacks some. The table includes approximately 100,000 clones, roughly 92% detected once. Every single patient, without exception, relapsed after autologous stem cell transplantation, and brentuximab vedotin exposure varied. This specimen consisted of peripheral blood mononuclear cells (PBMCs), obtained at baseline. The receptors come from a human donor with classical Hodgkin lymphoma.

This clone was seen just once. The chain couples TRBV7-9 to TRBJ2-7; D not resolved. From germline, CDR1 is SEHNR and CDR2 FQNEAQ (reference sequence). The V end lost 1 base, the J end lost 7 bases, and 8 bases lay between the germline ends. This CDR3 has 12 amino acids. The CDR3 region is CASSLGVREQYF. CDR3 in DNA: TGTGCCAGCAGCTTAGGGGTAAGGGAGCAGTACTTC.

In DNA form, the CDR3 reads TGTGCCAGCAGCTTAGTGGAGACCCAGTACTTC. Protein product: CASSLVETQYF. The V and J genes are TRBV5-6 and TRBJ2-5; D is unclear. Trimming cost V 2 bases and J 5 bases, with 4 bases left between them. The CDR3 sequence is 11 residues long. CDR1 and CDR2 (germline): SGHDT, YYEEEE.

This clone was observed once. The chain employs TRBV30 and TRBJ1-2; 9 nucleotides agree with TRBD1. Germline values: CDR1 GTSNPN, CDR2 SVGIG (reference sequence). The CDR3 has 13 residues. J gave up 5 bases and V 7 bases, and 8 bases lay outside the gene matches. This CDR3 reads CAYRQGGDYGYTF. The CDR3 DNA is TGTGCCTACAGACAGGGGGGAGATTATGGCTACACCTTC.

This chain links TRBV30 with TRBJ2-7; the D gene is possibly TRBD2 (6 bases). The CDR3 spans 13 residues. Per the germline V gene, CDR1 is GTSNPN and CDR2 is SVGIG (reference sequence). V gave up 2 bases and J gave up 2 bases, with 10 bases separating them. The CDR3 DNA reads TGTGCCTGGAGTATAGGAGGGCCCTACGAGCAGTACTTC. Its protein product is CAWSIGGPYEQYF.

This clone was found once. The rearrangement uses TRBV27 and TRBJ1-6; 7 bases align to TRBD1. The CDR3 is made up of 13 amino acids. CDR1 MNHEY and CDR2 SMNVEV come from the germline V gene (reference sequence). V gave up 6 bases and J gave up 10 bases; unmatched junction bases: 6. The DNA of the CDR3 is TGTGCCAGCAGACAGGGGACTAACTCACCCCTCCACTTT. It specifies CASRQGTNSPLHF.

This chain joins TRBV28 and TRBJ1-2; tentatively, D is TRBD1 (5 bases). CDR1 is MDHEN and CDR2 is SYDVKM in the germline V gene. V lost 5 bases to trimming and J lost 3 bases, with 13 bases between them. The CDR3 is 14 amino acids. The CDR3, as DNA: TGTGCCAGCAGTGTCCCCGGCAGGGACTATGGCTACACCTTC. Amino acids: CASSVPGRDYGYTF.

The DNA of the CDR3 is TGTGCCAGTAGTACGACCGGGACTAGCGGGGAGCAGTACTTC. It specifies CASSTTGTSGEQYF. This chain links TRBV19 with TRBJ2-7, with TRBD2 matching over 12 bases. V was pared by 4 bases and J by 7 bases, with 5 bases of the junction left unmatched. Germline lookup yields CDR1 LNHDA and CDR2 SQIVND (reference sequence). This CDR3 is built from 14 residues.

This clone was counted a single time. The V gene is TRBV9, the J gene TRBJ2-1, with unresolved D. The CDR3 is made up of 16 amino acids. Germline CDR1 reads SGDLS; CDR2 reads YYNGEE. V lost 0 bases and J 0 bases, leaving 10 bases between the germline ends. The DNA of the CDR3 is TGTGCCAGCAGCGTAGAGTCCGGTCCCTCCTACAATGAGCAGTTCTTC. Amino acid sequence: CASSVESGPSYNEQFF.

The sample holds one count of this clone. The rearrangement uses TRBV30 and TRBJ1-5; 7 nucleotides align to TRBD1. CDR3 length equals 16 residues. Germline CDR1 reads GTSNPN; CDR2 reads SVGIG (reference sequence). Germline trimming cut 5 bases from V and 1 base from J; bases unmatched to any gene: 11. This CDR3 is CAWSIRQGSSNQPQHF. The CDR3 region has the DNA TGTGCCTGGTCGATCCGACAGGGTTCAAGCAATCAGCCCCAGCATTTT. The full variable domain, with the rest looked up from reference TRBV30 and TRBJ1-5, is SQTIHQWPATLVQPVGSPLSLECTVEGTSNPNLYWYRQAAGRGLQLLFYSVGIGQISSEVPQNLSASRPQDRQFILSSKKLLLSDSGFYLCAWSIRQGSSNQPQHFGDGTRLSIL.

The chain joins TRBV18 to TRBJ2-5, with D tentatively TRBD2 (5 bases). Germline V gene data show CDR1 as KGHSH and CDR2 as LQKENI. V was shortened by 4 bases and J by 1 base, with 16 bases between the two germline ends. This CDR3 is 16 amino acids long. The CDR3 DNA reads TGTGCCAGCTCACGCACTAGTATTGGGATCCAAGAGACCCAGTACTTC. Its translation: CASSRTSIGIQETQYF.

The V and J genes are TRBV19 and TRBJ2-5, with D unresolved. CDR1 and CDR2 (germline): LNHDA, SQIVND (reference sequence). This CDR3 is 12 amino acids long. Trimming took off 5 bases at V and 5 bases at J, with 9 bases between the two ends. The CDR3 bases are TGTGCCAGTAGTTCCCCTGGTGAGACCCAGTACTTC. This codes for CASSSPGETQYF.

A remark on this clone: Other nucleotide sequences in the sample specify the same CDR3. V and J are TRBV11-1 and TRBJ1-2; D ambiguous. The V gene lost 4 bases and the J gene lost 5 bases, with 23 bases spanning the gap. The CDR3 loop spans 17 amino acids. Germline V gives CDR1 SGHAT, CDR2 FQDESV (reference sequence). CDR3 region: CASSSPSANPNDYGYTF. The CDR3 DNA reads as TGTGCCAGCAGCTCGCCGTCAGCTAATCCCAACGATTATGGCTACACCTTC.

CDR3 residues: CASSLRGADNEQFF. Here the CDR3 DNA reads TGTGCCAGCAGCTTACGAGGGGCCGACAATGAGCAGTTCTTC. V usage is TRBV13 and J usage is TRBJ2-1; D may correspond to TRBD1 or TRBD2 (5 bases each). V shed 2 bases and J shed 5 bases, with 10 bases lying between them. CDR1 is PRHDT, CDR2 FYEKMQ, per germline (reference sequence). The CDR3 sequence is 14 residues long.